Listed here are 8 T cell receptor beta chains from one sample, sequenced in a study of response to subunit inactivated influenza vaccine. One entry per CDR3 protein, called by TCRdb with MiXCR from the RT-PCR reads. Altogether about 610,000 distinct CDR3 sequences are present, approximately 14% being singletons, with the ten largest covering 8.5% to 14%. The sequenced sample was PBMCs from blood, obtained roughly 13 days after vaccination. Source of these receptors: a man between 50 and 59 years old who received an inactivated influenza vaccine.

The table lists this clonotype with a few counts. The chain employs TRBV12-3 or TRBV12-4 and TRBJ2-7; 8 bases fit TRBD1. The CDR3 sequence is 15 residues long. The trim removed 2 bases at V and 0 bases at J, leaving 3 bases unmatched. The DNA of the CDR3 is TGTGCCAGCAGTTTAACAGGGGGAGTCTCCTACGAGCAGTACTTC. This encodes CASSLTGGVSYEQYF.

This chain links TRBV5-5 with TRBJ1-2, with D possibly TRBD1 on 6 matching bases. This CDR3 has 13 residues. The ends were cut back, 1 base at V and 6 bases at J, with 10 bases in the middle. Per germline, CDR1 SGHKS and CDR2 YYEKEE (reference sequence). The CDR3 protein is CASSLNRADGYTF. In DNA form, the CDR3 reads TGTGCCAGCAGCTTGAACAGGGCAGATGGCTACACCTTC.

This clonotype appeared a few times. This chain links TRBV15 with TRBJ1-2; 10 bases are a match to TRBD1. Trimming cost V 8 bases and J 3 bases; bases outside gene matches: 6. The length of the CDR3 is 14 residues. Germline V gives CDR1 LNHNV, CDR2 YYDKDF (reference sequence). The CDR3 reads CATSGDRGDYGYTF. DNA of the CDR3: TGTGCCACCTCCGGGGACAGGGGTGACTATGGCTACACCTTC. Variable domain in full (rest from reference TRBV15 and TRBJ1-2): DAMVIQNPRYQVTQFGKPVTLSCSQTLNHNVMYWYQQKSSQAPKLLFHYYDKDFNNEADTPDNFQSRRPNTSFCFLDIRSPGLGDTAMYLCATSGDRGDYGYTFGSGTRLTVV.

This clonotype was seen many times. This chain joins TRBV7-9 and TRBJ2-5; D call uncertain. The V end lost 0 bases, the J end lost 3 bases, and 5 bases lay between the germline ends. Germline values: CDR1 SEHNR, CDR2 FQNEAQ (reference sequence). This CDR3 comprises 13 residues. CDR3 loop: CASSLAGKETQYF. CDR3 DNA: TGTGCCAGCAGCTTAGCCGGTAAAGAGACCCAGTACTTC.

CDR3 nucleotides: TGTGCCAGCAGCTTACAAATCGGGGGACAGGGTGTTTTCGATGAGCAGTTCTTC. This sequence encodes CASSLQIGGQGVFDEQFF. The J gene is TRBJ2-1, the V gene TRBV11-2; TRBD1 matches at 9 bases. This CDR3 contains 18 residues. V was pared by 2 bases and J by 8 bases, with 16 bases of the junction left unmatched. Germline lookup yields CDR1 SGHAT and CDR2 FQNNGV.

Regarding this clonotype: A much bigger clone sits one base away, suggesting this may be a read error. This chain links TRBV6-4 with TRBJ2-3, with D perhaps given as TRBD1 or TRBD2 (5 bases each). The CDR3 loop spans 13 amino acids. Trimming stripped 3 bases from V and 1 base from J, with 5 bases between. The V gene's germline CDR1 is MRHNA and CDR2 SNTAGT. The CDR3 region has the DNA TGTGCCAGCAGTGAGGGGGGCACAGATACGCAGTATTTT. Translating gives CASSEGGTDTQYF.

The chain joins TRBV20-1 to TRBJ2-7; the match to TRBD2 covers 10 bases. Germline lookup yields CDR1 DFQATT and CDR2 SNEGSKA (reference sequence). CDR3 length: 14 amino acids. V dropped 3 bases and J dropped 4; count of bases not matched to a gene: 6. CDR3: CSASPSGRRYEQYF. The DNA of the CDR3 is TGCAGTGCTAGCCCTAGCGGGAGACGGTACGAGCAGTACTTC.

Only a few counts were recorded for this clonotype. The chain combines TRBV29-1 with TRBJ2-1; 11 bases agree with TRBD2. Unmatched junction bases numbered 12, after V lost 2 bases and J lost 9 bases. The CDR3 consists of 16 residues. Per the germline V gene, CDR1 is SQVTM and CDR2 is ANQGSEA. The CDR3 sequence: CSVEPPRSGGAREQFF. In DNA, the CDR3 is TGCAGCGTTGAACCCCCCCGTAGCGGGGGGGCCCGTGAGCAGTTCTTC.